These 28 T cell receptor delta chains share one sample of origin, sequenced in a study of gamma-delta T cells after stem cell transplantation (dated by TCRdb to about 2016). The protocol used for the library was RT-PCR. The data were produced on an Illumina MiSeq. TCRdb called clones anew from the public reads via CATT; matching DNA rows were later pooled. This sample gives under 2,000 delta-chain clones in total; about 15% of them show up just once. Around 16% of the sample belongs to the ten largest clones. Sequencing was carried out using gamma-delta T cells. All receptors come from a human donor. It is not recorded whose cells these are; they may come from a transplant donor.

The sample holds a few counts of this clone. A much larger clonotype is one base distant, so this may be a read error. The sample contains more than one DNA sequence encoding this CDR3. The chain uses TRDV1 and TRDJ1; D not resolved. This CDR3 has 19 residues. The V and J ends lost 6 bases and 4 bases respectively, with 30 bases between them. CDR1 is TSWWSYY, CDR2 QGS, per germline. CDR3 sequence (DNA): TGTGCTCTTGGACGAGACCCTCTTACTTGTGCCCACAAATTCGATAAACTCATCTTT. Translation: CALGRDPLTCAHKFDKLIF.

Comments on this clone: A read error is possible here, since a much larger clone lies one base away. V usage is TRDV1 and J usage is TRDJ1, with 9 bases aligning to TRDD3. The V gene's germline CDR1 is TSWWSYY and CDR2 QGS. V was clipped by 2 bases and J by 1 base; unmatched bases: 20. This CDR3 region has 21 residues. CDR3 in DNA: TGTGCTCTTGGGGAATGTGGACCCTCCGGGGGGATACCGTTCGCCACCGATAAACTCATCTTT. Its protein product is CALGECGPSGGIPFATDKLIF.

Comments on this clone: This DNA's translation and the protein TCRdb lists, from a much larger clone, do not match at residue 16, likely due to a read error; the protein shown is translated from the DNA. This chain links TRDV2 with TRDJ3, with TRDD2 as a possible D gene (7 bases). The CDR3 has 18 amino acids. From germline, CDR1 is GEAIGNYY and CDR2 EKD. CDR3 bases: TGTGCCTGTGACACCGTGGGGATGCCTTCCTGGGACACCCGACAGAGGTTTTTC. As protein: CACDTVGMPSWDTRQRFF.

The chain joins TRDV2 to TRDJ1, with 13 bases identical to TRDD3. CDR1 and CDR2 (germline): GEAIGNYY, EKD. The V gene end was trimmed by 3 bases and the J gene end by 0 bases; junction bases not matched to a gene: 3. There are 16 residues in the CDR3. CDR3 amino acids: CACDELGDTNTDKLIF. CDR3 bases: TGTGCCTGTGACGAACTGGGGGATACGAACACCGATAAACTCATCTTT.

This clone was detected only a few times. Since a much larger clone is just one base distant, this may be a read error. This CDR3 reads CACDSVWGIPLHSWDTRQMFF. The CDR3 DNA reads TGTGCCTGTGACTCCGTATGGGGGATACCCCTACACTCCTGGGACACCCGACAGATGTTTTTC. The chain couples TRDV2 to TRDJ3; 10 positions match TRDD3. The CDR3 contains 21 residues. Germline V gene sequence: CDR1 GEAIGNYY, CDR2 EKD. Trimming removed 3 bases from V and 0 bases from J; junction bases left unmatched: 13.

This clone was seen only a few times. A much larger clone sits a single nucleotide away, making a read error possible. The same CDR3 also results from other DNA sequences found in this sample. The chain recombines TRDV3 with TRDJ3, with 8 bases aligning to TRDD3. With 3 bases clipped from V and 1 base from J, the junction kept 17 bases outside the gene matches. Germline lookup yields CDR1 TVYSNPD and CDR2 GDNSRS (reference sequence). This CDR3 has 20 residues. The DNA for the CDR3 is TGTGCCTTCCGCCTCTGGACTGGGGGGTTCAGTTCCTGGGACACCCGACAGATGTTTTTC. Translation: CAFRLWTGGFSSWDTRQMFF.

This clone came up a few times. Being one base from a much bigger clone, this may be a read error. Different DNA sequences within this sample yield the same CDR3. The rearrangement joins TRDV1 to TRDJ1; TRDD3 agrees at 11 bases. This CDR3 spans 18 amino acids. With V trimmed by 1 base and J by 2 bases, 9 bases remained unmatched. Germline V CDR1 and CDR2: TSWWSYY, QGS. This CDR3 is CALGEPYDWGIRTDKLIF. DNA for the CDR3: TGTGCTCTTGGGGAACCGTATGACTGGGGGATAAGGACCGATAAACTCATCTTT.

This clone was counted only a few times. This could be a read error, since a much larger clone is one nucleotide away. Different DNA sequences within this sample yield the same CDR3. The DNA for the CDR3 is TGTGCTCTTGGAGATCTCTCGGCGTCCTGGGGGATACGAATGATCCCCACCGATAAACTCATCTTT. Its protein product is CALGDLSASWGIRMIPTDKLIF. The gene calls are TRDV1 and TRDJ1; 12 bases agree with TRDD3. The CDR3 totals 22 residues. V gave up 6 bases and J gave up 1 base; unmatched junction bases: 24. The germline V gene encodes CDR1 TSWWSYY and CDR2 QGS.

This clone occurred a few times. The amino acid sequence in TCRdb belongs to a much larger clone and departs from this DNA's translation at residue 13, likely a sequencing read error; the sequence shown is translated from the DNA. This sequence joins TRDV1 and TRDJ1; no clear D gene. The length of the CDR3 is 15 residues. CDR1 and CDR2 (germline): TSWWSYY, QGS. In DNA, the CDR3 is TGTGCTCTTGGGGAACTACCGGGGTACACCGATAAACCCATCTTT. Translation: CALGELPGYTDKPIF.

This clone showed up just a few times. A much larger clone differs from this one at a single base, so this may be a read error. Other nucleotide sequences from this sample produce the same CDR3. Written as DNA, the CDR3 is TGTGCTCTTGGGGAACACGCCAACTTCGTCACTGGGGGATCCACTGATAAACTCATCTTT. It translates to CALGEHANFVTGGSTDKLIF. The chain uses TRDV1 and TRDJ1; 10 positions match TRDD3. The CDR3 sequence is 20 residues long. Trimming cost V 1 base and J 5 bases; bases outside gene matches: 19. CDR1 is TSWWSYY and CDR2 is QGS in the germline V gene.

This clone has only a few counts. TCRdb has a much larger clone's protein, which differs at residue 3 from the translation of this DNA, likely because of a read error; what is shown is the protein translated from the DNA. CDR3 bases: TGTGCCTATGACACCGTGGGGATGCCTTCCTGGGACACCCGACAGATGTTTTTC. Amino acids: CAYDTVGMPSWDTRQMFF. The chain joins TRDV2 to TRDJ3; D perhaps matches TRDD3 (6 bases). The germline gives CDR1 GEAIGNYY, CDR2 EKD. CDR3 size: 18 residues.

This chain connects TRDV2 to TRDJ3; 11 bases map to TRDD3. Per the germline V gene, CDR1 is GEAIGNYY and CDR2 is EKD. Trimming at V came to 2 bases and at J to 2 bases, leaving 4 bases not matched to a gene. The CDR3 covers 18 residues. DNA of the CDR3: TGTGCCTGTGACAAACTGGGGGATATAACCTGGGACACCCGACAGATGTTTTTC. Translation: CACDKLGDITWDTRQMFF.

This clone is classed as large. Other DNA sequences within the sample encode an identical CDR3. The chain joins TRDV1 to TRDJ1, with 12 positions matching TRDD3. Germline values: CDR1 TSWWSYY, CDR2 QGS. Unmatched junction bases numbered 24, after V lost 6 bases and J lost 1 base. The CDR3 is made up of 22 amino acids. CDR3 loop: CALGDLSASWGIRMIPTDKLIF. CDR3 bases: TGTGCTCTTGGAGACCTCTCGGCGTCCTGGGGGATACGAATGATCCCCACCGATAAACTCATCTTT.

This clone ranks as large. The chain joins TRDV3 to TRDJ1; D is unclear. Germline assignment: CDR1 TVYSNPD and CDR2 GDNSRS (reference sequence). This CDR3 comprises 15 residues. Between the trimmed V and J ends, which lost 2 bases and 0 bases, there was a span of 16 bases. The DNA for the CDR3 is TGTGCCTTTGAAACCCGTATGACTTACACCGATAAACTCATCTTT. As protein: CAFETRMTYTDKLIF. Complete variable domain (other parts from reference TRDV3 and TRDJ1): CDKVTQSSPDQTVASGSEVVLLCTYDTVYSNPDLFWYRIRPDYSFQFVFYGDNSRSEGADFTQGRFSVKHILTQKAFHLVISPVRTEDSATYYCAFETRMTYTDKLIFGKGTRVTVEP.

In its sample, this clone was seen a few times. A much larger clone is a single base away; this may be a read error. The same CDR3 is also encoded by other DNA sequences in this sample. CDR3 nucleotide sequence: TGTGCCTCTACGGGATACGCGTACTCAAACACCGATAAACTCATCTTT. It specifies CASTGYAYSNTDKLIF. The rearrangement uses TRDV3 and TRDJ1; TRDD3 matches at 8 bases. Germline values: CDR1 TVYSNPD, CDR2 GDNSRS (reference sequence). With V trimmed by 4 bases and J by 0 bases, 13 bases remained unmatched. This CDR3 has 16 amino acids.

By sample share, this clone is large. The same CDR3 arises from other DNA sequences in this sample as well. This chain connects TRDV1 to TRDJ2, with TRDD3 matching 8 bases. Germline trimming cut 2 bases from V and 1 base from J; bases unmatched to any gene: 24. The germline V gene has CDR1 TSWWSYY and CDR2 QGS. The CDR3 runs 23 residues. The CDR3 DNA reads TGTGCTCTTGGGGAAGCCCCTTTCCCGGAAAGGTACTGGGGGTCCTTTTTGACAGCACAACTCTTCTTT. Amino acids: CALGEAPFPERYWGSFLTAQLFF.

Points on this clone: This may be a read error, as it is one base from a much larger clone. This chain joins TRDV1 and TRDJ1, with 10 positions matching TRDD3. The CDR3 runs to 19 residues. Germline V gene lookup returns CDR1 TSWWSYY and CDR2 QGS. CDR3 DNA sequence: TGTGCTCTTGGGAAACTGGTACTGGGGGATCCCGTCTACACCGATAAACTCACCTTT. Its translation is CALGKLVLGDPVYTDKLTF.

On this clone itself: One base away lies a much larger clone, so this may be a sequencing read error. The chain links TRDV2 to TRDJ2, with 10 bases lining up with TRDD3. Germline assignment: CDR1 GEAIGNYY and CDR2 EKD. The CDR3 length is 19 residues. The CDR3 DNA is TGTGCCTGTGACACCCTAACTGGGGGGGATACGCAAAGGACAGCACACCTCTTCTTT. This sequence encodes CACDTLTGGDTQRTAHLFF.

This clone has just a few counts. This sequence is one base from a far larger clone and is likely a read error. The identical CDR3 is also encoded by other nucleotide sequences in the sample. V usage is TRDV2 and J usage is TRDJ2, with 12 positions matching TRDD3. The CDR3 is 19 residues long. CDR1 GEAIGNYY and CDR2 EKD come from the germline V gene. The trim removed 3 bases at V and 3 bases at J, leaving 13 bases unmatched. The CDR3 region is CACDPTGGYNLPLTAQLFF. The DNA of the CDR3 is TGTGCCTGTGACCCTACTGGGGGATACAACCTGCCTCTGACAGCACAACTCTTCTTT.

With respect to this clone: This sequence may be a read error, since a much larger clone differs from it by one base. The same CDR3 can be traced to other DNA sequences in this sample. V and J are TRDV2 and TRDJ1; 8 nucleotides line up with TRDD3. Trimming took 0 bases from V and 1 from J; bases not matched to a gene: 3. Germline V gene sequence: CDR1 GEAIGNYY, CDR2 EKD. The CDR3 has 15 residues. DNA for the CDR3: TGTGCCTGTGACACCTGGGGGATCCGCACCGATAAACTCATCTTT. It specifies CACDTWGIRTDKLIF.

Regarding this clone: TCRdb's protein, taken from a much larger clone, differs from this DNA's translation at residue 16, likely owing to a read error; the protein displayed comes from the DNA. The chain combines TRDV2 with TRDJ3; 7 bases match TRDD3. The CDR3 loop spans 18 amino acids. Germline CDR1 is GEAIGNYY and CDR2 is EKD. Here the CDR3 reads CACDKVLGSSWDTRQTFF. The CDR3 region has the DNA TGTGCCTGTGACAAAGTACTGGGGAGCTCCTGGGACACCCGACAGACGTTTTTC.

This clone has a handful of counts. One base separates it from a far larger clone, so it is likely a read error. The sample has other DNA sequences that encode this CDR3 too. The chain combines TRDV2 with TRDJ3, with 10 bases that match TRDD3. The CDR3 is made up of 24 amino acids. Germline loops: CDR1 GEAIGNYY, CDR2 EKD. This CDR3 is CACDTVRTVYTGGSSSWDTRQMFF. The CDR3 nucleotides are TGTGCCTGTGACACCGTACGTACGGTTTACACTGGGGGATCTAGCTCCTGGGACACTCGACAGATGTTTTTC.

Turning to this clone: The junction and the germline gene differ at one end; a read error may be behind it. The chain uses TRDV2 and TRDJ2; tentative D call: TRDD3 (6 bases). This CDR3 is built from 15 residues. Germline-derived CDR1 and CDR2 are GEAIGNYY and EKD. The CDR3 nucleotides are TGTGCCTGTGACTCCCTCGGGGATCTTAAGACACACCTCTTCTTT. As protein: CACDSLGDLKTHLFF.

This clone is large. The chain couples TRDV1 to TRDJ1; D is uncertain. V was pared by 0 bases and J by 0 bases, with 23 bases between. Germline V gene sequence: CDR1 TSWWSYY, CDR2 QGS. The CDR3 length is 20 residues. CDR3 sequence: CALGELPPAERREYTDKLIF. As DNA, the CDR3 is TGTGCTCTTGGGGAACTCCCTCCGGCGGAGAGGCGAGAGTACACCGATAAACTCATCTTT.

Details on this clone: One junction end disagrees with the germline gene, perhaps due to a read error. The rearrangement joins TRDV2 to TRDJ3, with a tentative D call TRDD3 (6 bases). Germline lookup yields CDR1 GEAIGNYY and CDR2 EKD. This CDR3 region has 18 residues. The CDR3 is CACDTGGIRSFYTLQMFF. CDR3 DNA: TGTGCCTGTGACACCGGGGGAATCCGCTCCTTTTACACCCTACAGATGTTTTTC.

This clone has a handful of counts. The chain has TRDV2 and TRDJ3; D gene uncertain. Trimming pared 0 bases from V and 9 bases from J, leaving 8 bases between. This CDR3 contains 14 residues. Germline values: CDR1 GEAIGNYY, CDR2 EKD. The CDR3 loop reads CACDTVEATRQMFF. For the CDR3, the DNA is TGTGCCTGTGACACCGTAGAAGCCACCCGACAGATGTTTTTC.

This clone was counted a single time. A far larger clone is a single base away, which makes a read error likely. The same CDR3 arises from other DNA sequences in this sample as well. The chain links TRDV1 to TRDJ1, with 11 bases lining up with TRDD3. This CDR3 has 22 residues. CDR1 is TSWWSYY, CDR2 QGS, per germline. The CDR3 here is CALGERLPYSMYWGIYTDKLIF. CDR3 DNA sequence: TGTGCACTTGGGGAACGGCTTCCTTACTCTATGTACTGGGGGATATACACCGATAAACTCATCTTT.

Note on this clone: The TCRdb protein, from a much larger clone, departs from this DNA's translation at residue 12, likely by read error; the protein shown derives from the DNA. The rearrangement uses TRDV1 and TRDJ1; D tentatively reads TRDD2 or TRDD3 (5 bases each). CDR3 length: 17 amino acids. V was clipped by 5 bases and J by 6 bases, with 25 bases between them. Germline values: CDR1 TSWWSYY, CDR2 QGS. The CDR3 DNA reads as TGTGCTCTTGGGAATTTTCCTCGGAGGGATGTCCACAATAAACTCATCTTT. Its translation: CALGNFPRRDVHNKLIF.